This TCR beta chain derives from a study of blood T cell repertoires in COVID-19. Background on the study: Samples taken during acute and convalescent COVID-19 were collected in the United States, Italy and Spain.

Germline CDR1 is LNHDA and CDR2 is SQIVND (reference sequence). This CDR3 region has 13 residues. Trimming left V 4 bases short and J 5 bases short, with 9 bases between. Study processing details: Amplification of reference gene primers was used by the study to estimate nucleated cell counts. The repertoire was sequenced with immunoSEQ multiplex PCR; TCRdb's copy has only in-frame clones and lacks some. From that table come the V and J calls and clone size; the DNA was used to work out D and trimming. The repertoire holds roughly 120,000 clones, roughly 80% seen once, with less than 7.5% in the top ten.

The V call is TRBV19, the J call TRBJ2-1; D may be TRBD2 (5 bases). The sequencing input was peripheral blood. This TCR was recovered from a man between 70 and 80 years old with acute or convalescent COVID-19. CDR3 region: CASSTGVNNEQFF. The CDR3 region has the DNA TGTGCCAGTAGTACCGGGGTTAACAATGAGCAGTTCTTC.